The TCR beta chain under discussion was sequenced for a study of OX40 agonist ivuxolimab in advanced cancers. General observations from the study: Those patients achieving a partial response at 0.1-3.0 mg/kg showed among the lowest clonal expansion.

Profiling relied on immunoSEQ multiplex PCR, and the TCRdb table lists in-frame clones only, not all of them. The sample lists around 60,000 clones; 80% to 95% were seen once. The germline V and J ends were trimmed by 3 bases and 5 bases, with 14 bases remaining between them. Germline V CDR1 and CDR2: SGDLS, YYNGEE. CDR3 size: 14 residues. Of note for this clone: The antigen is not known.

The chain links TRBV9 to TRBJ2-5; perhaps D is TRBD1 or TRBD2 (5 bases each). The sequencing here drew on CD4+ or CD8+ T cells sorted from blood, taken in a trial of the OX40 agonist ivuxolimab. The clonotype was recovered from an adult with an advanced solid tumor such as melanoma, head and neck, liver or kidney cancer. The CDR3, as DNA: TGTGCCAGCAGCGCCCGAAGGGGAGTGGAGACCCAGTACTTC. Translated: CASSARRGVETQYF.